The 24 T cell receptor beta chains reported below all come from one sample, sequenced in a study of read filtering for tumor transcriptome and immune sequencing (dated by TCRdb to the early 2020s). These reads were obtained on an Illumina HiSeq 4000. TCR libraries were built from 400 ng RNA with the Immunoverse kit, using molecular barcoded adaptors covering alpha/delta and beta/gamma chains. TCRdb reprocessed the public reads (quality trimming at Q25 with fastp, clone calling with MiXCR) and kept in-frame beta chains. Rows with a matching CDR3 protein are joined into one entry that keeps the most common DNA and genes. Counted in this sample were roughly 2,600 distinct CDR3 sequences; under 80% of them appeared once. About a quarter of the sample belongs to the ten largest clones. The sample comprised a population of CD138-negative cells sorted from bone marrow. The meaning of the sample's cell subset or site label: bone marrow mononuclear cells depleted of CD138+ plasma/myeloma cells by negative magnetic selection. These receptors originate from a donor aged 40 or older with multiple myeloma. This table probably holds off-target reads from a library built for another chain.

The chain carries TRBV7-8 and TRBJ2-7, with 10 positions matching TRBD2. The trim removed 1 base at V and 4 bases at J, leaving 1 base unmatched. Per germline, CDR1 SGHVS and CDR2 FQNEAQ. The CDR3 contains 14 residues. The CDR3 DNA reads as TGTGCCAGCAGCTTAGTACTAGCGGGATACGAGCAGTACTTC. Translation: CASSLVLAGYEQYF.

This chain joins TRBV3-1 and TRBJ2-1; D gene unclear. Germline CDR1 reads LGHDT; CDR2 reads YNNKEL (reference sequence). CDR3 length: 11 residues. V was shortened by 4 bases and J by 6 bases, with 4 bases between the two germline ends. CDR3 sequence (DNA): TGTGCCAGCAGCCTCGCCAATGAGCAGTTCTTC. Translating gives CASSLANEQFF.

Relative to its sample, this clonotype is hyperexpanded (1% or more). CDR3 nucleotide sequence: TGTGCCAGCAAAGGGACGGTGGATGAAAAACTGTTTTTT. Its protein is CASKGTVDEKLFF. The chain is built from TRBV7-9 and TRBJ1-4, with a weak D call TRBD1 (5 bases). This CDR3 contains 13 residues. Trimming pared 7 bases from V and 6 bases from J, leaving 12 bases between. Germline values: CDR1 SEHNR, CDR2 FQNEAQ (reference sequence).

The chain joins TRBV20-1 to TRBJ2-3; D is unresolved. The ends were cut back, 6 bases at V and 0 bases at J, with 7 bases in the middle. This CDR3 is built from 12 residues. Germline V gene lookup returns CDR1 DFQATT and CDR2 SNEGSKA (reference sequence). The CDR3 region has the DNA TGCAGTGCAGACCAGAGCACAGATACGCAGTATTTT. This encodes CSADQSTDTQYF.

The CDR3 DNA sequence: TGTGCCAGCAGCTTGGGGTTTTGGAACACCGGGGAGCTGTTTTTT. Translated: CASSLGFWNTGELFF. The rearrangement links TRBV5-5 to TRBJ2-2, with D uncertain. Germline V gives CDR1 SGHKS, CDR2 YYEKEE (reference sequence). The V end lost 0 bases, the J end lost 1 base, and 7 bases lay between the germline ends. This CDR3 contains 15 residues.

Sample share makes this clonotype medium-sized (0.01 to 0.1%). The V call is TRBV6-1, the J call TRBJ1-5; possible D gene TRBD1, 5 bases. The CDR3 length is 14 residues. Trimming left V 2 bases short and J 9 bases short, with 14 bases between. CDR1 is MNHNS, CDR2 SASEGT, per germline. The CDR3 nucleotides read TGTGCCAGCAGTGAATCGGCAGGGTCATCGCCCCAGCATTTT. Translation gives CASSESAGSSPQHF.

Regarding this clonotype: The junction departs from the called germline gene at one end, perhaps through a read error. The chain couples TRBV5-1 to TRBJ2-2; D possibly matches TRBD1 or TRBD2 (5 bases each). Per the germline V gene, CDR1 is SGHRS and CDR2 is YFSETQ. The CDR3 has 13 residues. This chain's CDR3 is CASSLADTGEPFF. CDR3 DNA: TGTGCCAGCAGCTTGGCGGACACCGGGGAGCCGTTTTTT.

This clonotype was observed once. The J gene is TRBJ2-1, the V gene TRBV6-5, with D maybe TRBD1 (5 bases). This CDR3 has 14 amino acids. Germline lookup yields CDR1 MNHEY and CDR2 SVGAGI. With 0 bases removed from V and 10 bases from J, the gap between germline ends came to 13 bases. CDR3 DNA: TGTGCCAGCAGTTACTCGGTGCCGGCAGGGGAGCAGTTCTTC. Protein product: CASSYSVPAGEQFF.

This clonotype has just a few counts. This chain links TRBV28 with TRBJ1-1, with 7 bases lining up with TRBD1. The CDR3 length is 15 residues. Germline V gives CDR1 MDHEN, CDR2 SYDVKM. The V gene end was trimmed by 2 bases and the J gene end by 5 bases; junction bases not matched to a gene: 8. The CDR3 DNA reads TGTGCCAGCAGTTTAGCAGCAGGGGGTAGTACTGAAGCTTTCTTT. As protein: CASSLAAGGSTEAFF.

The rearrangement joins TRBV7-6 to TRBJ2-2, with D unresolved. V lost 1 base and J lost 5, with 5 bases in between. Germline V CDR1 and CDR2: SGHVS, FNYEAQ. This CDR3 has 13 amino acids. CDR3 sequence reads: CASSLEWTGELFF. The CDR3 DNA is TGTGCCAGCAGCTTAGAGTGGACCGGGGAGCTGTTTTTT. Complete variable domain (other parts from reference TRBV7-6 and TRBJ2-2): GAGVSQSPRYKVTKRGQDVALRCDPISGHVSLYWYRQALGQGPEFLTYFNYEAQQDKSGLPNDRFSAERPEGSISTLTIQRTEQRDSAMYRCASSLEWTGELFFGEGSRLTVL.

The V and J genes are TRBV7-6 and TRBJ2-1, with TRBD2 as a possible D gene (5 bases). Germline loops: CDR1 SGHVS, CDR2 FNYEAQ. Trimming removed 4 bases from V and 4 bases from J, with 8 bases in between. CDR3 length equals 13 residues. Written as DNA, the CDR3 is TGTGCCAGCAGCTCGGACTTATACAATGAGCAGTTCTTC. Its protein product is CASSSDLYNEQFF.

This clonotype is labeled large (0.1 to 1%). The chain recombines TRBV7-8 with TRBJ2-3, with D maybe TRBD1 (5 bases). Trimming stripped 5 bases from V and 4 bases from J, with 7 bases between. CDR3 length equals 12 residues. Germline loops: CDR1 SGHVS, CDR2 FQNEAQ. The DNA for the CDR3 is TGTGCCAGCAGCAAGGGGTCAGATACGCAGTATTTT. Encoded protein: CASSKGSDTQYF.

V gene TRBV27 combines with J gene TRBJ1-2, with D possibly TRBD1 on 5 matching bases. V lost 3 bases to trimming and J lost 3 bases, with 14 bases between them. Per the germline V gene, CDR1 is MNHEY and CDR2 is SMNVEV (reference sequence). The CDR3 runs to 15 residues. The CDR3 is CASSLSRDGYYGYTF. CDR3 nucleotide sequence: TGTGCCAGCAGTTTGAGCCGGGACGGATACTATGGCTACACCTTC.

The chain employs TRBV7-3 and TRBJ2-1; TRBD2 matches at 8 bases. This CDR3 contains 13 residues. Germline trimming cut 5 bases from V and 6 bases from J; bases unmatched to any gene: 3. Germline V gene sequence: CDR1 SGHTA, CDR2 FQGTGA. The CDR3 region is CASSATSVNEQFF. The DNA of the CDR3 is TGTGCCAGCAGCGCGACTAGCGTCAATGAGCAGTTCTTC. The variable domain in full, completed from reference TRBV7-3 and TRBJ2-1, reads GAGVSQTPSNKVTEKGKYVELRCDPISGHTALYWYRQSLGQGPEFLIYFQGTGAADDSGLPNDRFFAVRPEGSVSTLKIQRTERGDSAVYLCASSATSVNEQFFGPGTRLTVL.

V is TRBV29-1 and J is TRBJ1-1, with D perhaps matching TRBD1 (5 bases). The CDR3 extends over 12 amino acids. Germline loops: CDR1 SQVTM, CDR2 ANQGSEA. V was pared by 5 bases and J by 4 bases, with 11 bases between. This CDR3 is CSVQQVGTEAFF. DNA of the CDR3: TGCAGCGTTCAACAGGTGGGCACTGAAGCTTTCTTT.

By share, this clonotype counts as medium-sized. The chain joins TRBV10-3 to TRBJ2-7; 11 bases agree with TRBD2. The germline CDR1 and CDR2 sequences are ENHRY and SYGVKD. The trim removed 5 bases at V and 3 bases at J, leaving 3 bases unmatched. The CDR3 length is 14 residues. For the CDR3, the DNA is TGTGCCATCAGTATAGCGGGAGGGCTCTACGAGCAGTACTTC. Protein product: CAISIAGGLYEQYF.

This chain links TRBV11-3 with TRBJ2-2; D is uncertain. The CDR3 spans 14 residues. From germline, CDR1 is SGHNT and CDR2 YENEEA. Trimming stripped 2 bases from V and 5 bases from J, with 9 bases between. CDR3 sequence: CASSLTTRTGELFF. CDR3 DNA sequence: TGTGCCAGCAGCTTAACCACAAGGACCGGGGAGCTGTTTTTT.

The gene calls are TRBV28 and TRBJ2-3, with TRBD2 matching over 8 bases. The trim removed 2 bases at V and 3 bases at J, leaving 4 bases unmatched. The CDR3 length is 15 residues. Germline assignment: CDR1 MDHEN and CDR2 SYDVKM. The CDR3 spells CASSLAGGSTDTQYF. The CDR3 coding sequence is TGTGCCAGCAGTTTAGCGGGAGGTAGTACAGATACGCAGTATTTT.

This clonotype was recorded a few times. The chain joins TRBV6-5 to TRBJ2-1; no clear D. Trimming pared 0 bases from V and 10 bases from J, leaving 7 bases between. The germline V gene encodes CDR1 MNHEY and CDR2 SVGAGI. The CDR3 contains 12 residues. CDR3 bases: TGTGCCAGCAGTTACTCACCCCAAGAGCAGTTCTTC. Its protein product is CASSYSPQEQFF.

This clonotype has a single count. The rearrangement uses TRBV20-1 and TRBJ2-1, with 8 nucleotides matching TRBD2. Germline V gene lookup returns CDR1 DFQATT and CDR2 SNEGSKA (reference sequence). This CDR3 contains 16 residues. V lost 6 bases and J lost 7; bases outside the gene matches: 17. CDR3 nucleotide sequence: TGCAGTGCCCAGCCTCGGCTAGCGGGTGTGGGGAATGAGCAGTTCTTC. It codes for CSAQPRLAGVGNEQFF.

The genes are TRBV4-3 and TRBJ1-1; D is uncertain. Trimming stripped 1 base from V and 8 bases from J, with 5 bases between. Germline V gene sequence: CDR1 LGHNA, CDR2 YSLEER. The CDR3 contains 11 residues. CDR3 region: CASSQAGEAFF. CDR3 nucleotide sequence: TGCGCCAGCAGCCAAGCGGGAGAAGCTTTCTTT.

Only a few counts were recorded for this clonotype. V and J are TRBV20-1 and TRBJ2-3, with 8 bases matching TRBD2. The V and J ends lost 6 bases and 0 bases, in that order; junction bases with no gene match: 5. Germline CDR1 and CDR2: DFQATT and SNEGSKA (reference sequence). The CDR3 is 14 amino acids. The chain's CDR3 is CSAPGGGSTDTQYF. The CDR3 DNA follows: TGCAGTGCCCCGGGCGGGGGGAGCACAGATACGCAGTATTTT.

CDR3 sequence (DNA): TGTGCCAGCAGCCTCCGGGGAGGTGCAACAACTAATGAAAAACTGTTTTTT. As protein: CASSLRGGATTNEKLFF. V and J are TRBV7-9 and TRBJ1-4, with D hard to call. The germline CDR1 and CDR2 sequences are SEHNR and FQNEAQ (reference sequence). V lost 5 bases to trimming and J lost 0 bases, with 16 bases between them. The CDR3 is 17 residues long.

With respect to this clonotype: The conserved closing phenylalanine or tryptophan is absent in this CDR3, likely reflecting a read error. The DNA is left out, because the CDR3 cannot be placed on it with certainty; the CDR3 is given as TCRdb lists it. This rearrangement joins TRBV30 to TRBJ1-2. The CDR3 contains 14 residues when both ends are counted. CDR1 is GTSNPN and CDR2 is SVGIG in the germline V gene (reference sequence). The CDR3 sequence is CAWTPGPAAYGYAL.